A single sample gave rise to the 32 T cell receptor beta chains below, sequenced in a study of blood T cells in healthy people across ages. A second about 7 to 12 cycle PCR used barcoded and J-beta primers. Via MiXCR, TCRdb re-called the 5' RACE reads, giving one row per CDR3 protein. Of 750,000 to 850,000 distinct CDR3 sequences in the sample, roughly 25% were seen once. The data were also submitted as part of a second study, on T cells of mothers and their children.

The sample comprised blood. These receptors originate from a boy aged 5-17 years in good health.

This clonotype showed up just a few times. This sequence joins TRBV7-2 and TRBJ1-1, with 7 nucleotides matching TRBD1. After removal of 1 base from V and 8 bases from J, the junction contained 7 bases not matched to a gene. Per germline, CDR1 SGHTA and CDR2 FQGNSA. CDR3 length: 14 amino acids. The CDR3 DNA reads TGTGCCAGCAGCTTAGTGGTGGGACAGCGAGAAGCTTTCTTT. Protein sequence: CASSLVVGQREAFF.

This clonotype was seen more than once but under ten times. V gene TRBV29-1 combines with J gene TRBJ2-6; possibly TRBD1 for D (5 bases). The length of the CDR3 is 16 residues. Trimming removed 7 bases at V and 1 base at J, with 17 bases between. Germline CDR1 reads SQVTM; CDR2 reads ANQGSEA. DNA of the CDR3: TGCAGCGCCTTCTGGCAGGGTATTTCTGGGGCCAACGTCCTGACTTTC. This codes for CSAFWQGISGANVLTF.

A few counts support this clonotype. CDR3 residues: CASSELSGENEQFF. The CDR3 DNA follows: TGTGCCAGCAGTGAACTCTCGGGAGAGAATGAGCAGTTCTTC. The chain links TRBV25-1 to TRBJ2-1, with TRBD2 as a possible D gene (6 bases). V lost 2 bases to trimming and J lost 7 bases, with 12 bases between them. Germline V CDR1 and CDR2: MGHDK, SYGVNS. The CDR3 length is 14 residues.

This clonotype has a handful of counts. J is TRBJ2-7 and V is TRBV20-1; the match to TRBD1 covers 8 bases. V was pared by 6 bases and J by 2 bases, with 9 bases of the junction left unmatched. The CDR3 is made up of 14 amino acids. CDR1 is DFQATT, CDR2 SNEGSKA, per germline (reference sequence). The CDR3 DNA is TGCAGTGCGGCAAGGACAGGGCGTACCTACGAGCAGTACTTC. Amino acid sequence: CSAARTGRTYEQYF.

This clonotype has a handful of counts. J is TRBJ2-5 and V is TRBV18; TRBD2 is a possible D gene (5 bases). CDR3 length equals 11 residues. V gave up 8 bases and J gave up 10 bases, with 14 bases separating them. The germline V gene encodes CDR1 KGHSH and CDR2 LQKENI. CDR3 amino acids: CASTRGRDQYF. CDR3 DNA: TGTGCCAGCACACGTGGACGGGACCAGTACTTC.

The chain combines TRBV29-1 with TRBJ2-5, with 12 bases identical to TRBD2. The DNA end favors TRBJ2-1, so the J call may be wrong. The V gene's germline CDR1 is SQVTM and CDR2 ANQGSEA. CDR3 length: 13 residues. Here the CDR3 reads CSVDLAGGPRQFF. In nucleotides, the CDR3 is TGCAGCGTTGACCTAGCGGGAGGGCCTAGACAGTTCTTC.

This clonotype appeared a few times. The rearrangement uses TRBV6-5 and TRBJ2-7, with D uncertain. The CDR3 is 14 residues long. Germline V gene lookup returns CDR1 MNHEY and CDR2 SVGAGI. The V gene lost 6 bases and the J gene lost 2 bases, with 14 bases spanning the gap. The CDR3: CASSPLDRTYEQYF. CDR3 sequence (DNA): TGTGCCAGCAGCCCTTTAGACCGGACCTACGAGCAGTACTTC.

This clonotype was picked up a small number of times. The V gene is TRBV10-3, the J gene TRBJ2-7; 9 nucleotides align to TRBD1. The ends lost 6 bases at V and 5 bases at J; junction bases unmatched: 14. Germline V gene data show CDR1 as ENHRY and CDR2 as SYGVKD. This CDR3 region has 16 residues. The CDR3 protein is CAISGPTGGALDEQYF. CDR3 in DNA: TGTGCCATCAGCGGCCCTACAGGGGGCGCACTGGACGAGCAGTACTTC.

This clonotype appeared a few times. The J gene is TRBJ2-5, the V gene TRBV29-1; TRBD1 might be the D (5 bases). The better agreement between TRBJ2-7 and the DNA end casts doubt on the J call. The CDR3 contains 14 residues. CDR1 and CDR2 from the germline V gene are SQVTM and ANQGSEA. CDR3 region: CSVVPDTVLAEQYF. In nucleotides, the CDR3 is TGCAGCGTTGTTCCGGACACCGTGCTGGCCGAGCAGTACTTC.

The genes are TRBV12-3 or TRBV12-4 and TRBJ2-5, with D unresolved. The CDR3 covers 13 residues. Trimming shortened V by 8 bases and J by 0 bases, and 10 bases separated the two germline ends. DNA of the CDR3: TGTGCCAGCCGGACGGCGTACCAAGAGACCCAGTACTTC. It is translated as CASRTAYQETQYF.

This clonotype came up a few times. CDR3 sequence: CASSRDRYPDTQYF. The CDR3 DNA follows: TGTGCCAGCAGCCGAGACCGGTACCCAGATACGCAGTATTTT. This chain joins TRBV14 and TRBJ2-3; D remains unclear. The CDR3 contains 14 residues. The germline CDR1 and CDR2 sequences are SGHDN and FVKESK. V was cut by 4 bases and J by 4 bases, with 12 bases left in between.

A word on this clonotype: One end of the junction is discordant with germline, which a read error may explain. The chain carries TRBV7-3 and TRBJ2-3; 12 bases match TRBD2. Germline V gene lookup returns CDR1 SGHTA and CDR2 FQGTGA. There are 16 residues in the CDR3. In DNA, the CDR3 is TGTGCCAGCAGCTTGCTAGCGGGGGGGAGCACAGATATGCAGTATTTT. Translated: CASSLLAGGSTDMQYF.

This clonotype has a handful of counts. The chain is built from TRBV29-1 and TRBJ2-1; D is uncertain. V was trimmed by 6 bases and J by 12 bases, leaving 15 bases between them. Germline CDR1 is SQVTM and CDR2 is ANQGSEA. The CDR3 runs 11 residues. In nucleotides, the CDR3 is TGCAGCGTCGTCCAGTCCGGGCCGCAGTTCTTC. As protein: CSVVQSGPQFF.

This clonotype was picked up many times. The chain has TRBV20-1 and TRBJ2-1; perhaps TRBD2 as D (6 bases). This CDR3 has 15 residues. Germline V gives CDR1 DFQATT, CDR2 SNEGSKA (reference sequence). Trimming pared 0 bases from V and 8 bases from J, leaving 17 bases between. CDR3 sequence (DNA): TGCAGTGCTAGAGATCTTGGGGAGGATATCTATGAGCAGTTCTTC. This codes for CSARDLGEDIYEQFF.

This clonotype was found a few times. The chain links TRBV20-1 to TRBJ2-3; 7 bases map to TRBD2. V shed 0 bases, J shed 5 bases, and the junction held 8 bases outside the gene matches. The CDR3 sequence is 15 residues long. Germline CDR1 is DFQATT and CDR2 is SNEGSKA (reference sequence). The CDR3 DNA follows: TGCAGTGCTAGAGATGTGTTGTCGGGAGGAGATACGCAGTATTTT. This gives the protein CSARDVLSGGDTQYF.

This clonotype appeared a few times. The genes are TRBV6-6 and TRBJ2-1; TRBD2 matches at 12 bases. Losses at the gene ends were 7 bases for V and 8 bases for J; bases not matched to a gene: 6. The CDR3 runs to 14 residues. Germline lookup yields CDR1 MNHNY and CDR2 SVGAGI (reference sequence). CDR3 in amino acids: CASKGLAGGYEQFF. The CDR3, as DNA: TGTGCCAGCAAGGGGCTAGCGGGAGGGTATGAGCAGTTCTTC.

This clonotype has a handful of counts. The J gene is TRBJ2-7, the V gene TRBV27; TRBD1 matches 7 bases. Germline V lookup: CDR1 MNHEY, CDR2 SMNVEV (reference sequence). Germline trimming cut 2 bases from V and 3 bases from J; bases unmatched to any gene: 7. The CDR3 consists of 15 residues. In DNA form, the CDR3 reads TGTGCCAGCAGTTTAAGAGGGACAGACCACTACGAGCAGTACTTC. This encodes CASSLRGTDHYEQYF.

V is TRBV14 and J is TRBJ2-7; TRBD1 is a possible D gene (7 bases). Germline V CDR1 and CDR2: SGHDN, FVKESK. Trimming took 1 base from V and 3 from J, leaving 13 bases between them. The CDR3 has 15 residues. The CDR3 bases are TGTGCCAGCAGCCAAGTCGGGGGACAGATCTACGAGCAGTACTTC. Protein product: CASSQVGGQIYEQYF.

The rearrangement links TRBV29-1 to TRBJ2-5; possible D gene TRBD2, 6 bases. CDR1 is SQVTM, CDR2 ANQGSEA, per germline. The CDR3 totals 14 residues. V was trimmed by 4 bases and J by 4 bases, leaving 16 bases between them. In DNA, the CDR3 is TGCAGCGTTGTCGGCGGGATCGCTCGAGAGACCCAGTACTTC. Encoded protein: CSVVGGIARETQYF.

The genes are TRBV20-1 and TRBJ2-5; D perhaps matches TRBD2 (5 bases). TRBJ2-7 explains the end of the DNA better; the J call may be wrong. The CDR3 totals 16 residues. Germline CDR1 reads DFQATT; CDR2 reads SNEGSKA (reference sequence). The CDR3 sequence: CSAPSGGSADSYEQYF. The CDR3 DNA follows: TGCAGTGCTCCCTCAGGAGGTAGCGCCGACTCCTACGAGCAGTACTTC.

This clonotype showed up just a few times. V usage is TRBV18 and J usage is TRBJ1-1, with a possible D match to TRBD1 (5 bases). CDR3 length equals 14 residues. Deletions cut 4 bases from V and 3 bases from J, with 12 bases between. Germline V CDR1 and CDR2: KGHSH, LQKENI. CDR3 amino acids: CASSLWKGHTEAFF. CDR3 DNA: TGTGCCAGCTCACTCTGGAAGGGGCACACTGAAGCTTTCTTT.

The chain uses TRBV12-3 or TRBV12-4 and TRBJ1-3, with a weak D call TRBD1 (5 bases). This CDR3 has 14 residues. V dropped 3 bases and J dropped 6 bases, with 12 bases sitting between them. CDR3 amino acids: CASSLIGAENTIYF. For the CDR3, the DNA is TGTGCCAGCAGTTTGATAGGGGCGGAAAACACCATATATTTT.

This CDR3 is CAGQITDTQYF. Here the CDR3 DNA reads TGTGCCGGACAGATCACAGATACGCAGTATTTT. The rearrangement joins TRBV2 to TRBJ2-3; D is possibly TRBD1 (6 bases). In germline, CDR1 is SNHLY, CDR2 FYNNEI. CDR3 size: 11 residues. The germline V and J ends were trimmed by 11 bases and 2 bases, with 8 bases remaining between them.

This clonotype was detected a few times. The V gene is TRBV7-9, the J gene TRBJ2-5; D is possibly TRBD1 (6 bases). The CDR3 is made up of 13 amino acids. Germline CDR1 SEHNR, CDR2 FQNEAQ (reference sequence). The V and J ends lost 5 bases and 7 bases respectively, with 14 bases between them. The CDR3 DNA reads as TGTGCCAGCAGCGGGAATGGGGGCGGGACCCAGTACTTC. This encodes CASSGNGGGTQYF.

This clonotype was detected a few times. The chain couples TRBV11-2 to TRBJ2-1; D remains unclear. Trimming stripped 1 base from V and 3 bases from J, with 16 bases between. The CDR3 has 17 residues. The germline CDR1 and CDR2 sequences are SGHAT and FQNNGV. The DNA of the CDR3 is TGTGCCAGCAGCTTAGTTATGAGGCACGGAGACTACAATGAGCAGTTCTTC. This encodes CASSLVMRHGDYNEQFF.

The chain links TRBV11-1 to TRBJ2-1; TRBD2 matches at 7 bases. The junction had 12 bases not matched to a gene; V was cut back by 5 bases and J by 8 bases. The CDR3 contains 15 residues. Germline assignment: CDR1 SGHAT and CDR2 FQDESV (reference sequence). This chain's CDR3 is CASSPWTSSFDEQFF. CDR3 DNA: TGTGCCAGCAGCCCGTGGACTAGTTCCTTCGATGAGCAGTTCTTC.

The chain is built from TRBV20-1 and TRBJ2-4, with a weak D call TRBD1 (6 bases). Germline V gene sequence: CDR1 DFQATT, CDR2 SNEGSKA (reference sequence). V was cut by 6 bases and J by 0 bases, with 12 bases left in between. There are 14 residues in the CDR3. Written as DNA, the CDR3 is TGCAGTGCAACCACAGGGCTAGCCAAAAACATTCAGTACTTC. Its translation is CSATTGLAKNIQYF.

The CDR3 loop is CASSPERGLYEQYF. The CDR3 nucleotides are TGTGCCAGCAGCCCTGAGAGGGGGCTATACGAGCAGTACTTC. This sequence joins TRBV25-1 and TRBJ2-4, with TRBD1 matching over 7 bases. The closer fit of TRBJ2-7 to the DNA end suggests the J call may be wrong. This CDR3 has 14 amino acids. Germline-derived CDR1 and CDR2 are MGHDK and SYGVNS.

This clonotype was found a few times. The rearrangement joins TRBV20-1 to TRBJ2-7; D not certain. The CDR3 covers 13 residues. Germline CDR1 reads DFQATT; CDR2 reads SNEGSKA (reference sequence). V was clipped by 5 bases and J by 3 bases, with 14 bases between them. The CDR3 sequence: CSAPHMDGYEQYF. CDR3 coding DNA: TGCAGTGCTCCGCATATGGATGGCTACGAGCAGTACTTC.

The V and J genes are TRBV4-3 and TRBJ2-5; tentative D call: TRBD1 (5 bases). The CDR3 has 14 amino acids. V was pared by 0 bases and J by 5 bases, with 10 bases between. Looked up from germline, CDR1 is LGHNA and CDR2 is YSLEER. CDR3 sequence reads: CASSQDSGLETQYF. CDR3 DNA: TGCGCCAGCAGCCAAGACTCAGGGCTGGAGACCCAGTACTTC.

CDR3: CASSLTGPWDTQYF. The CDR3 region has the DNA TGTGCCAGCAGCTTAACGGGCCCATGGGATACGCAGTATTTT. This chain joins TRBV7-3 and TRBJ2-3; D unresolved. Germline V gives CDR1 SGHTA, CDR2 FQGTGA. The CDR3 spans 14 residues. V was cut by 0 bases and J by 6 bases, with 10 bases left in between.

This clonotype has only a few counts. The J gene is TRBJ2-4, the V gene TRBV7-2; D remains ambiguous. The V gene lost 1 base and the J gene lost 9 bases, with 7 bases spanning the gap. The CDR3 is 12 amino acids. Germline V gene sequence: CDR1 SGHTA, CDR2 FQGNSA. This CDR3 reads CASSLGLGIQYF. CDR3 nucleotides: TGTGCCAGCAGCTTAGGATTGGGCATTCAGTACTTC.